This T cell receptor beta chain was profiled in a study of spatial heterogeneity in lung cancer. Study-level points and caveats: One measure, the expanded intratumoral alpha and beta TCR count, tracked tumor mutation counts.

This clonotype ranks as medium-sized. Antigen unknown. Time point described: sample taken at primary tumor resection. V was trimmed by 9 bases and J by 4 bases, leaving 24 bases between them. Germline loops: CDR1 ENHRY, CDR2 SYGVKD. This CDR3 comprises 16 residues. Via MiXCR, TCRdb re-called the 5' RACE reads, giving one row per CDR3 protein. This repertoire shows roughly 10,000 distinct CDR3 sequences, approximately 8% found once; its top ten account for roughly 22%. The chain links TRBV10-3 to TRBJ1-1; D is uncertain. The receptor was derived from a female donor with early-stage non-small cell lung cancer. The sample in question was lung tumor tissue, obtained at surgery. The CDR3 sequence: CAMNSPGIGPGTEAFF. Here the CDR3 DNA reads TGTGCCATGAACTCTCCAGGTATCGGGCCCGGCACTGAAGCTTTCTTT.